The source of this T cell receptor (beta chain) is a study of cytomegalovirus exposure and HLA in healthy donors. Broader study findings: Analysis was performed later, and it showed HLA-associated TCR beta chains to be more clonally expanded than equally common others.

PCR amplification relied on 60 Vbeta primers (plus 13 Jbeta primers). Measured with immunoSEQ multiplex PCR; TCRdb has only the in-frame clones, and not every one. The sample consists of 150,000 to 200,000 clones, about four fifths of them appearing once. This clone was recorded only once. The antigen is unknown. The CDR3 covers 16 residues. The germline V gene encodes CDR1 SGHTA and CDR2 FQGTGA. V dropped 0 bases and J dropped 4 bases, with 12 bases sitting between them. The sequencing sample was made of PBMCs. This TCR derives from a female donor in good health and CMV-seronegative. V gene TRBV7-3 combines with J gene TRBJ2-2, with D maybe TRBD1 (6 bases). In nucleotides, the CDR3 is TGTGCCAGCAGCTTAACCGGTACAGGGTCCACCGGGGAGCTGTTTTTT. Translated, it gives CASSLTGTGSTGELFF. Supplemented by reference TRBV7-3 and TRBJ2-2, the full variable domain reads GAGVSQTPSNKVTEKGKYVELRCDPISGHTALYWYRQSLGQGPEFLIYFQGTGAADDSGLPNDRFFAVRPEGSVSTLKIQRTERGDSAVYLCASSLTGTGSTGELFFGEGSRLTVL.